Reported below is one TCR beta chain. Its specificity is not known. The study's findings and limits: The TCR gene usage of tumor memory CD4+ T cells clustered together with blood and lymph node memory CD4+ cells and with lymph node naive CD4+ cells. Tumor Treg TCRs overlapped most with tumor naive CD4+ cells.

The CDR3 length is 15 residues. After removal of 4 bases from V and 7 bases from J, the junction contained 10 bases not matched to a gene. Adaptor-ligated barcode primers were used to amplify TRBV12-4/TRBJ1-2 clonotypes. One entry per CDR3 protein results from TCRdb running MiXCR on the multiplex PCR reads. The sample lists fewer than 800 distinct CDR3 sequences; approximately 22% were seen once. The sorted Tregs were CD4+CD25+CD127-/low cells. This clonotype originated in a female donor with breast cancer. V is TRBV12-3 or TRBV12-4 and J is TRBJ1-2, with 9 bases matching TRBD1. The sample consisted of Tregs sorted from blood. The CDR3 DNA reads as TGTGCCAGCAGTTCTACTCCGGGACAGGGAGGTGGCTACACCTTC. As protein: CASSSTPGQGGGYTF.